The next 8 T cell receptor beta chains were all read from a single sample in a study of human T cells and chemical hapten exposure. TCRdb independently ran MiXCR on the RACE reads; one entry per CDR3 protein. Of about 110,000 distinct CDR3 sequences listed, around 12% were seen once; the top ten hold 1.6%. Time point meaning: pre-sensitization, week 0. Regarding treatment: therapeutic diphenylcyclopropenone sensitization with weekly scalp DPC. Specimen: whole blood, collected in connection with sensitization to the hapten diphenylcyclopropenone (DPC). Source of these receptors: a woman in her forties or fifties with alopecia areata. Some clones in this sample may be carry-over from other donors' samples.

CDR3 in DNA: TGTGCCAGCAGCCTGACTAGCGGGTACACAGATACGCAGTATTTT. Its protein product is CASSLTSGYTDTQYF. The V and J genes are TRBV7-8 and TRBJ2-3; TRBD2 matches 10 bases. The V segment lost 5 bases and the J segment 2 bases; nucleotides outside the gene matches: 4. This CDR3 is built from 15 residues. Germline V gene data show CDR1 as SGHVS and CDR2 as FQNEAQ.

The table lists this clonotype with a few counts. The chain couples TRBV20-1 to TRBJ2-7; no clear D gene. V dropped 3 bases and J dropped 2 bases, with 11 bases sitting between them. Per germline, CDR1 DFQATT and CDR2 SNEGSKA (reference sequence). The CDR3 extends over 13 amino acids. CDR3 protein: CSARQDVTYEQYF. The CDR3, as DNA: TGCAGTGCTAGGCAGGATGTAACCTACGAGCAGTACTTC.

This clonotype was observed at least ten times. The V and J genes are TRBV6-6 and TRBJ2-5, with D tentatively TRBD2 (6 bases). V was pared by 7 bases and J by 7 bases, with 16 bases between. Germline V gene lookup returns CDR1 MNHNY and CDR2 SVGAGI (reference sequence). There are 13 residues in the CDR3. The CDR3 DNA follows: TGTGCCAGCACCCCCGGGGGTTCAGGGACCCAGTACTTC. Protein sequence: CASTPGGSGTQYF.

The rearrangement links TRBV18 to TRBJ1-6, with unresolved D. The CDR3 has 17 amino acids. V dropped 4 bases and J dropped 8 bases, with 21 bases sitting between them. Germline V gene data show CDR1 as KGHSH and CDR2 as LQKENI. This CDR3 is CASSLTPGVGVDSPLHF. For the CDR3, the DNA is TGTGCCAGCTCACTTACCCCCGGGGTTGGGGTAGATTCACCCCTCCACTTT.

This clonotype was observed at least ten times. This sequence joins TRBV20-1 and TRBJ2-3; the D gene is possibly TRBD1 (5 bases). V lost 6 bases, J lost 3 bases, and 16 bases lay in between. The CDR3 loop spans 14 amino acids. From germline, CDR1 is DFQATT and CDR2 SNEGSKA (reference sequence). The DNA for the CDR3 is TGCAGTGCCCCAGACTGGGGCGCGACAGATACGCAGTATTTT. It is translated as CSAPDWGATDTQYF.

Many counts were recorded for this clonotype. The DNA for the CDR3 is TGCAGCGTTGACGGGACTAGTGAGCAGTTCTTC. It specifies CSVDGTSEQFF. The J gene is TRBJ2-1, the V gene TRBV29-1; TRBD2 matches at 8 bases. The CDR3 totals 11 residues. With V trimmed by 3 bases and J by 9 bases, 1 base remained unmatched. CDR1 and CDR2 (germline): SQVTM, ANQGSEA.

This clonotype was seen only once. The CDR3 nucleotides are TGTGCCAGCAGTTACGTAGGGACTAGCACAGATACGCAGTATTTT. It translates to CASSYVGTSTDTQYF. The V gene is TRBV6-6, the J gene TRBJ2-3, with a tentative D call TRBD2 (6 bases). Germline CDR1 MNHNY, CDR2 SVGAGI (reference sequence). Between the trimmed V and J ends, which lost 2 bases and 0 bases, there was a span of 9 bases. The CDR3 contains 15 residues.

This clonotype was seen many times. The rearrangement links TRBV19 to TRBJ2-2, with a weak D call TRBD1 (6 bases). This CDR3 contains 16 residues. Trimming removed 7 bases from V and 2 bases from J, with 17 bases in between. Germline V CDR1 and CDR2: LNHDA, SQIVND (reference sequence). The DNA of the CDR3 is TGTGCCAGTACCACCCCAGGGGCATACAACACCGGGGAGCTGTTTTTT. Its translation is CASTTPGAYNTGELFF.